This T cell receptor beta chain came from a study of blood T cells in healthy people across ages. Study-wide findings and caveats: Across samples, TCR beta diversity tracked strongly with naive T cell percentage. Older age coincided with a roughly linear decline in TCR beta diversity per million T cells. Donor CMV status was unknown, possibly confounding expanded clonotype changes.

The length of the CDR3 is 12 residues. The V and J ends lost 2 bases and 7 bases respectively, with 6 bases between them. Germline V gene sequence: CDR1 MNHNY, CDR2 SVGAGI (reference sequence). The authors ran a second PCR of about 6 to 12 cycles using a sample-barcoded 5' primer and a J-beta primer mix. Each CDR3 protein gets one entry after TCRdb re-called the 5' RACE reads with MiXCR. The sample has 790,000 or so distinct CDR3 sequences, about 47% seen once. On this clonotype itself: Its specificity is not known.

The sample taken for sequencing was blood. The sequence came from a man older than 75 in good health. The chain carries TRBV6-6 and TRBJ2-1, with a possible D match to TRBD1 (5 bases). CDR3 protein: CASSYRTNEQFF. For the CDR3, the DNA is TGTGCCAGCAGTTACAGGACAAATGAGCAGTTCTTC.